A single TCR beta chain is shown here with its context. Antigen unknown. These data originate in a study of T cell repertoires in cytomegalovirus infection. Overall study: Recently identified HLA-C-restricted CMV epitopes were among the peptides used. Study-wide results and caveats: Cumulative public TCR beta family frequency identified carriers of CMV plus the relevant HLA.

In TCRdb, the reads were re-called with MiXCR into one record per CDR3 protein. Of 750,000 to 900,000 distinct CDR3 sequences in the sample, 29% were seen once. V was trimmed by 2 bases and J by 5 bases, leaving 8 bases between them. Germline V gene sequence: CDR1 MNHNS, CDR2 SASEGT. This CDR3 region has 13 residues. This sequence was found in a human donor in good health (CMV status not recorded). Some clones in this sample may be carry-over from other donors' samples. Here the sequenced sample was cultured CD8+ T cells from PBMCs, taken from culture after CMV antigen stimulation. The chain employs TRBV6-1 and TRBJ2-3; the D is unclear. CDR3 sequence: CASSELALDTQYF. In nucleotides, the CDR3 is TGTGCCAGCAGTGAACTGGCCTTAGATACGCAGTATTTT.